Each of the 20 T cell receptor beta chains below was sequenced from the same sample in a study of OX40 agonist ivuxolimab in advanced cancers. Clones were sequenced by immunoSEQ multiplex PCR, and TCRdb holds only the in-frame ones, with some missing. Altogether around 60,000 clones are present, around nine tenths being singletons, with the ten largest covering 0.77%. Sequenced here: CD4+ or CD8+ T cells sorted from blood, sampled in a trial of the OX40 agonist ivuxolimab. These receptors came from an adult with an advanced solid tumor such as melanoma, head and neck, liver or kidney cancer.

The CDR3: CASSQAGWTGQETQYF. The CDR3 DNA follows: TGCGCCAGCAGCCAAGCAGGCTGGACGGGACAAGAGACCCAGTACTTC. The chain employs TRBV4-1 and TRBJ2-5, with D maybe TRBD2 (5 bases). Germline CDR1 and CDR2: MGHRA and YSYEKL. Trimming left V 1 base short and J 2 bases short, with 14 bases between. The CDR3 runs 16 residues.

This clone was observed a few times. This rearrangement joins TRBV7-9 to TRBJ2-1; D is ambiguous. The V gene's germline CDR1 is SEHNR and CDR2 FQNEAQ (reference sequence). There are 14 residues in the CDR3. Trimming stripped 2 bases from V and 0 bases from J, with 5 bases between. The CDR3 coding sequence is TGTGCCAGCAGCTTATGGAGCTCCTACAATGAGCAGTTCTTC. It translates to CASSLWSSYNEQFF.

V usage is TRBV29-1 and J usage is TRBJ2-1; 10 bases are shared with TRBD2. V was clipped by 2 bases and J by 0 bases; unmatched bases: 1. The CDR3 totals 15 residues. From germline, CDR1 is SQVTM and CDR2 ANQGSEA. CDR3 protein: CSVESGRASYNEQFF. CDR3 bases: TGCAGCGTTGAAAGCGGGAGGGCCTCCTACAATGAGCAGTTCTTC.

V is TRBV7-8 and J is TRBJ2-1; D unresolved. The CDR3 covers 13 residues. V lost 3 bases and J lost 8, with 11 bases in between. Germline V gives CDR1 SGHVS, CDR2 FQNEAQ. The CDR3 DNA reads TGTGCCAGCAGCTTTAGAGTTGCCGATGAGCAGTTCTTC. It is translated as CASSFRVADEQFF.

The chain links TRBV18 to TRBJ2-6; 10 bases fit TRBD1. The CDR3 totals 19 residues. Germline CDR1 KGHSH, CDR2 LQKENI. The trim removed 3 bases at V and 0 bases at J, leaving 8 bases unmatched. CDR3 sequence: CASSPLAGQGLSGANVLTF. Here the CDR3 DNA reads TGTGCCAGCTCACCGCTGGCGGGACAGGGGCTCTCTGGGGCCAACGTCCTGACTTTC.

V gene TRBV5-4 combines with J gene TRBJ2-5; tentative D call: TRBD2 (6 bases). This CDR3 has 16 residues. Germline CDR1 is SGHNT and CDR2 is YYREEE (reference sequence). The germline V and J ends were trimmed by 4 bases and 5 bases, with 21 bases remaining between them. The CDR3 sequence: CASSRKTGNGGETQYF. The DNA of the CDR3 is TGTGCCAGCAGCCGCAAGACTGGAAATGGGGGGGAGACCCAGTACTTC.

This rearrangement joins TRBV29-1 to TRBJ2-7, with D uncertain. V gave up 4 bases and J gave up 5 bases, with 12 bases separating them. The CDR3 sequence is 12 residues long. Germline CDR1 is SQVTM and CDR2 is ANQGSEA. CDR3: CSVGKGSNEQYF. CDR3 DNA: TGCAGCGTTGGTAAAGGGTCAAACGAGCAGTACTTC.

The rearrangement links TRBV27 to TRBJ1-1; the match to TRBD1 covers 7 bases. Germline V gene data show CDR1 as MNHEY and CDR2 as SMNVEV (reference sequence). The CDR3 covers 13 residues. The ends lost 6 bases at V and 5 bases at J; junction bases unmatched: 6. CDR3 sequence: CASRTTRGTEAFF. For the CDR3, the DNA is TGTGCCAGCAGAACTACCAGGGGGACTGAAGCTTTCTTT.

The gene calls are TRBV11-2 and TRBJ1-1; D gene uncertain. This CDR3 spans 13 amino acids. V lost 1 base to trimming and J lost 2 bases, with 5 bases between them. The germline V gene has CDR1 SGHAT and CDR2 FQNNGV. CDR3 sequence: CASSLGVNTEAFF. The CDR3 DNA reads as TGTGCCAGCAGCTTAGGGGTCAACACTGAAGCTTTCTTT.

The rearrangement joins TRBV6-1 to TRBJ2-7, with TRBD2 identical over 13 bases. V lost 7 bases to trimming and J lost 3 bases; unmatched junction nucleotides: 6. CDR1 is MNHNS and CDR2 is SASEGT in the germline V gene. This CDR3 comprises 15 residues. This chain's CDR3 is CASTFGLAGDYEQYF. CDR3 sequence (DNA): TGTGCCAGCACCTTCGGACTAGCGGGAGACTACGAGCAGTACTTC.

Regarding this clone: Other DNA sequences of this sample code for an identical CDR3. The gene calls are TRBV30 and TRBJ2-1; maybe TRBD1 (6 bases). The CDR3 covers 15 residues. Germline V CDR1 and CDR2: GTSNPN, SVGIG (reference sequence). The germline V and J ends were trimmed by 0 bases and 3 bases, with 12 bases remaining between them. In DNA, the CDR3 is TGTGCCTGGAGTGTTGGGCAAGGGGGCTACAATGAGCAGTTCTTC. Translated: CAWSVGQGGYNEQFF.

The V call is TRBV5-1, the J call TRBJ1-2, with 8 nucleotides matching TRBD1. The germline CDR1 and CDR2 sequences are SGHRS and YFSETQ. There are 13 residues in the CDR3. Losses at the gene ends were 5 bases for V and 8 bases for J; bases not matched to a gene: 8. The CDR3 loop reads CASSFQTGAGYTF. Here the CDR3 DNA reads TGCGCCAGCAGTTTTCAGACAGGGGCCGGCTACACCTTC.

This clone was counted only a few times. The chain uses TRBV2 and TRBJ2-5; no clear D gene. V was trimmed by 4 bases and J by 3 bases, leaving 9 bases between them. This CDR3 has 13 residues. Germline V CDR1 and CDR2: SNHLY, FYNNEI. The CDR3 here is CASSVRIEETQYF. CDR3 sequence (DNA): TGTGCCAGCAGTGTTAGGATAGAAGAGACCCAGTACTTC.

The J gene is TRBJ2-7, the V gene TRBV18, with D hard to call. There are 14 residues in the CDR3. The V end was cut by 4 bases, the J end by 6 bases, with 16 bases between. Germline V gene sequence: CDR1 KGHSH, CDR2 LQKENI. The CDR3 sequence: CASSLGLDLSEQYF. Here the CDR3 DNA reads TGTGCCAGCTCACTTGGGCTAGATCTAAGCGAGCAGTACTTC.

The chain uses TRBV18 and TRBJ2-1, with no clear D. The CDR3 extends over 16 amino acids. V shed 3 bases and J shed 2 bases, with 14 bases lying between them. Germline V gene lookup returns CDR1 KGHSH and CDR2 LQKENI. CDR3 protein: CASSPSGGVAYNEQFF. The CDR3 DNA sequence: TGTGCCAGCTCACCTTCGGGTGGGGTCGCCTACAATGAGCAGTTCTTC.

This clone was observed a handful of times. The CDR3 region is CAWSVGQRLFF. CDR3 sequence (DNA): TGTGCCTGGAGTGTCGGGCAGAGACTGTTTTTT. The V call is TRBV30, the J call TRBJ1-4; no definite D call. CDR3 length equals 11 residues. Germline V gene data show CDR1 as GTSNPN and CDR2 as SVGIG (reference sequence). The V end was cut by 0 bases, the J end by 13 bases, with 9 bases between.

The V and J genes are TRBV11-2 and TRBJ2-5, with D uncertain. Per the germline V gene, CDR1 is SGHAT and CDR2 is FQNNGV. The ends were cut back, 5 bases at V and 0 bases at J, with 1 base in the middle. The CDR3 loop spans 11 amino acids. The CDR3 DNA reads TGTGCCAGCAGCAACCAAGAGACCCAGTACTTC. It translates to CASSNQETQYF. Full variable domain (rest looked up from reference TRBV11-2 and TRBJ2-5): EAGVAQSPRYKIIEKRQSVAFWCNPISGHATLYWYQQILGQGPKLLIQFQNNGVVDDSQLPKDRFSAERLKGVDSTLKIQPAKLEDSAVYLCASSNQETQYFGPGTRLLVL.

The chain employs TRBV10-1 and TRBJ2-3; D not certain. V was pared by 7 bases and J by 0 bases, with 11 bases between. The germline CDR1 and CDR2 sequences are WNHNN and SYGVQD (reference sequence). The CDR3 covers 14 residues. CDR3 DNA: TGCGCCAGCAAGGAAACGGTCAGCACAGATACGCAGTATTTT. It encodes CASKETVSTDTQYF.

In this sample, this clone turned up a few times. This chain links TRBV19 with TRBJ2-7; 9 positions agree with TRBD2. With V trimmed by 5 bases and J by 5 bases, 7 bases remained unmatched. The CDR3 loop spans 14 amino acids. The germline gives CDR1 LNHDA, CDR2 SQIVND (reference sequence). As DNA, the CDR3 is TGTGCCAGTAGTTTCAGACTAGCGGAGGACGAGCAGTACTTC. Translation: CASSFRLAEDEQYF.

V is TRBV6-6 and J is TRBJ2-3; TRBD1 aligns across 11 bases. The length of the CDR3 is 13 residues. From germline, CDR1 is MNHNY and CDR2 SVGAGI (reference sequence). V shed 8 bases and J 6 bases; nucleotides not matched to a gene: 4. CDR3 nucleotide sequence: TGTGCCAGCCGGGACAGGGGGTTGGATACGCAGTATTTT. This codes for CASRDRGLDTQYF.